These 3 T cell receptor beta chains share one sample of origin, sequenced in a study of vaccination and CD4 T cells after COVID-19 (dated by TCRdb to 2022 to 2024). Their recognized antigens are unknown. Library preparation was by PCR. The sequencer was an Illumina iSeq 100. DNA from cultured CD4+ T cells was subjected to TCR sequencing with the Oncomine TCR Beta short-read assay at the Johns Hopkins FTIC core. TCRdb handled the public reads itself, with Q25 trimming in fastp and clone calling in MiXCR, and kept productive beta chains. When rows share a CDR3 protein, they turn into one entry using the most common DNA and genes. This sample gives around 9,500 distinct CDR3 sequences in total; about 33% of them show up just once. Jointly, the top ten make up 25% to 35% of the sample. The label giving this sample's treatment or condition can be read as: approximately nine-day PBMC culture with coronavirus spike peptide pools or control peptides (ViraFEST assay). CD4+ T cells from unexposed donors were collected before the COVID-19 pandemic (2011-2018).

Sequencing was performed on CD4+ T cells from blood, cultured in vitro. The receptor source for this set is a human donor in good health.

V is TRBV5-1 and J is TRBJ2-3; 9 bases fit TRBD2. Unmatched junction bases numbered 19, after V lost 4 bases and J lost 10 bases. Per germline, CDR1 SGHRS and CDR2 YFSETQ. The CDR3 length is 17 residues. The CDR3 spells CASSPLPSGDLGGPQYF. CDR3 nucleotide sequence: TGCGCCAGCAGCCCACTCCCTAGCGGGGATTTGGGTGGGCCGCAGTATTTT.

The gene calls are TRBV30 and TRBJ1-2; D gene uncertain. The germline CDR1 and CDR2 sequences are GTSNPN and SVGIG (reference sequence). CDR3 length equals 11 residues. V lost 4 bases and J lost 4, with 7 bases in between. This CDR3 is CAWTGSYGYTF. CDR3 DNA sequence: TGTGCCTGGACCGGGAGCTATGGCTACACCTTC.

This clonotype has a handful of counts. The chain uses TRBV20-1 and TRBJ1-3; the match to TRBD1 covers 12 bases. Trimming at V came to 1 base and at J to 3 bases, leaving 16 bases not matched to a gene. Germline values: CDR1 DFQATT, CDR2 SNEGSKA (reference sequence). This CDR3 has 20 amino acids. CDR3 coding DNA: TGCAGTGCTAGAGCCTCTCGGATACCTGGGACAGGGGGCAGTGGAAACACCATATATTTT. Amino acid sequence: CSARASRIPGTGGSGNTIYF.